This is a list of T cell receptor beta chains from one sample in a study of shared clonotypes between healthy human individuals. The protocol was immunoSEQ multiplex PCR, while the TCRdb copy is restricted to in-frame clones and leaves out a portion. The sample shows approximately 2,000,000 clones, 85% to 95% of them seen only once. The material sequenced was naive CD4+ T cells from PBMCs. The receptors shown here come from a man between 18 and 29 years old in good health. Some clones in this sample may be carry-over from other donors' samples. Both conserved end residues are part of each CDR3. The order of the fields is D gene, J gene, V gene, clone size, CDR3 DNA, CDR3 protein. A D gene is named only where the DNA matches it firmly. Rows give clone size only sometimes, using once, few, many, or a class for an expanded clone.

.,TRBJ2-5,TRBV9,.,TGTGCCAGCAGCGTTTCGAGGAGCCAAGAGACCCAGTACTTC,CASSVSRSQETQYF
TRBD1,TRBJ1-5,TRBV7-9,few,TGTGCCAGCAGTCAGGACAGGGGCAATCAGCCCCAGCATTTT,CASSQDRGNQPQHF
.,TRBJ1-5,TRBV7-9,.,TGTGCCAGCAGCTTAGGTATGGGTGGTGCCCTCAATCAGCCCCAGCATTTT,CASSLGMGGALNQPQHF
TRBD1,TRBJ2-3,TRBV7-9,.,TGTGCCAGCAGCCCTCGGACAGGGACACGGGATACGCAGTATTTT,CASSPRTGTRDTQYF
.,TRBJ2-7,TRBV7-3,.,TGTGCCAGCAGCCTTACAGGGTCCCACGAGCAGTACTTC,CASSLTGSHEQYF
TRBD2,TRBJ2-7,TRBV11-1,.,TGTGCCAGCACCGTCGTTGGCGGGGGGTCTAACGAGCAGTACTTC,CASTVVGGGSNEQYF
TRBD1,TRBJ1-5,TRBV18,.,TGTGCCAGCTCAGTGCTGACAGGGGTAAATCAGCCCCAGCATTTT,CASSVLTGVNQPQHF
.,TRBJ2-2,TRBV7-2,.,TGTGCCAGCAGCCCCAAGGCAGGGAACACCGGGGAGCTGTTTTTT,CASSPKAGNTGELFF
.,TRBJ2-2,TRBV2,.,TGTGCCAGCAGTCTCCACACCGGGGAGCTGTTTTTT,CASSLHTGELFF
.,TRBJ1-3,TRBV21-1,.,TGTGCCAGCAGCAAAGTCAGGGCCTCTGGAAACACCATATATTTT,CASSKVRASGNTIYF
TRBD2,TRBJ2-5,TRBV7-6,.,TGTGCCAGCTCCCAAGGGGGGACTAGATTTACCGAGACCCAGTACTTC,CASSQGGTRFTETQYF
.,TRBJ1-1,TRBV7-9,.,TGTGCCAGCAGCTTATACTCAGGGGACACTGAAGCTTTCTTT,CASSLYSGDTEAFF
.,TRBJ1-5,TRBV19,.,TGTGCCAGTAGTATTGTCGGCCGAAGAGATCAGCCCCAGCATTTT,CASSIVGRRDQPQHF
.,TRBJ2-7,TRBV7-2,.,TGTGCCAGCAGCTTTACTTGGAGGGCAGGCCCTACCGACGAGCAGTACTTC,CASSFTWRAGPTDEQYF
TRBD1,TRBJ1-4,TRBV18,few,TGTGCCAGCTCACCACAGACAGGGGACGGTGAAAAACTGTTTTTT,CASSPQTGDGEKLFF